These 31 T cell receptor beta chains originate from one sample sequenced in a study of T cells of healthy individuals. In TCRdb, the 5' RACE reads were re-called with MiXCR into one record per CDR3 protein. The repertoire holds fewer than 75,000 distinct CDR3 sequences, with about a sixth as singletons. All receptors come from a human donor in good health.

This clonotype has at least ten counts. V gene TRBV28 combines with J gene TRBJ2-1, with D uncertain. The V gene's germline CDR1 is MDHEN and CDR2 SYDVKM. Trimming removed 5 bases from V and 9 bases from J, with 20 bases in between. This CDR3 spans 15 amino acids. Written as DNA, the CDR3 is TGTGCCAGCAGTGGTTGGGCCTTCCCTTTGGGTGAGCAGTTCTTC. This encodes CASSGWAFPLGEQFF.

This clonotype was detected many times. The rearrangement joins TRBV18 to TRBJ1-3, with D hard to call. This CDR3 is built from 17 residues. CDR1 KGHSH and CDR2 LQKENI come from the germline V gene. Trimming removed 1 base from V and 0 bases from J, with 13 bases in between. CDR3: CASSPLGRTDSGNTIYF. The CDR3 DNA sequence: TGTGCCAGCTCACCACTAGGCAGGACTGACTCTGGAAACACCATATATTTT. Based on the CDR3 plus reference TRBV18 and TRBJ1-3, the full variable domain is NAGVMQNPRHLVRRRGQEARLRCSPMKGHSHVYWYRQLPEEGLKFMVYLQKENIIDESGMPKERFSAEFPKEGPSILRIQQVVRGDSAAYFCASSPLGRTDSGNTIYFGEGSWLTVV.

This clonotype came up a few times. The chain uses TRBV20-1 and TRBJ2-5; TRBD1 aligns across 8 bases. Germline assignment: CDR1 DFQATT and CDR2 SNEGSKA (reference sequence). This CDR3 contains 14 residues. Trimming removed 1 base from V and 5 bases from J; junction bases left unmatched: 6. Written as DNA, the CDR3 is TGCAGTGCTAGAGGAGGGGACAGGAGGGAGACCCAGTACTTC. It is translated as CSARGGDRRETQYF.

V is TRBV29-1 and J is TRBJ2-7; tentatively, D is TRBD1 (5 bases). V lost 6 bases and J 2 bases, leaving 8 bases between the germline ends. The germline V gene has CDR1 SQVTM and CDR2 ANQGSEA. The CDR3 length is 11 residues. CDR3 bases: TGCAGCGTCAGGGTGGCCTACGAGCAGTACTTC. Amino acid sequence: CSVRVAYEQYF.

At least ten counts were recorded for this clonotype. V gene TRBV6-2 or TRBV6-3 combines with J gene TRBJ2-5, with a weak D call TRBD2 (5 bases). The CDR3 extends over 13 amino acids. Germline CDR1 reads MNHEY; CDR2 reads SVGEGT. The V gene lost 7 bases and the J gene lost 10 bases, with 19 bases spanning the gap. As DNA, the CDR3 is TGTGCCAGCATTCACCAATGGGGAGATAGCCAGTACTTC. Translation: CASIHQWGDSQYF.

Ten or more counts support this clonotype. The V call is TRBV28, the J call TRBJ2-2; no definite D call. The germline V gene encodes CDR1 MDHEN and CDR2 SYDVKM. V was trimmed by 3 bases and J by 1 base, leaving 3 bases between them. This CDR3 is 13 amino acids long. The CDR3 loop is CASSLRNTGELFF. CDR3 bases: TGTGCCAGCAGTTTGCGGAACACCGGGGAGCTGTTTTTT.

The chain has TRBV12-3 or TRBV12-4 and TRBJ1-1; no clear D gene. V dropped 2 bases and J dropped 7 bases, with 8 bases sitting between them. The CDR3 consists of 12 residues. The CDR3: CASSLFGGEAFF. CDR3 bases: TGTGCCAGCAGTTTATTCGGCGGTGAAGCTTTCTTT.

This clonotype has more than one count but fewer than ten. The chain couples TRBV2 to TRBJ1-1; weak D call: TRBD1 (5 bases). Germline CDR1 and CDR2: SNHLY and FYNNEI. The CDR3 is made up of 12 amino acids. Trimming removed 6 bases at V and 5 bases at J, with 10 bases between. CDR3: CASSRGGTEAFF. In DNA, the CDR3 is TGTGCCAGCAGCCGGGGGGGGACTGAAGCTTTCTTT.

The CDR3 here is CSARSPNGRNQPQHF. The CDR3 DNA is TGCAGTGCTAGGTCTCCTAATGGTCGCAATCAGCCCCAGCATTTT. The chain couples TRBV20-1 to TRBJ1-5; unclear D gene. CDR1 is DFQATT, CDR2 SNEGSKA, per germline (reference sequence). The CDR3 sequence is 15 residues long. V was shortened by 3 bases and J by 2 bases, with 14 bases between the two germline ends.

On this clonotype: This may be a read error: a much more frequent sequence differs by one nucleotide. The chain links TRBV7-9 to TRBJ1-5; 8 bases fit TRBD1. CDR1 is SEHNR, CDR2 FQNEAQ, per germline (reference sequence). The CDR3 loop spans 14 amino acids. After removal of 5 bases from V and 2 bases from J, the junction contained 2 bases not matched to a gene. CDR3 amino acids: CASSPTGGNQPQHF. The CDR3 coding sequence is TGTGCCAGCAGCCCGACAGGGGGCAATCAGCCCCAGCATTTT.

This clonotype was counted only a few times. The CDR3 loop reads CASSLQEHQPQHF. The CDR3 DNA follows: TGTGCCAGCAGCTTACAGGAGCATCAGCCCCAGCATTTT. The chain links TRBV7-8 to TRBJ1-5; D gene unclear. The CDR3 has 13 amino acids. V was pared by 2 bases and J by 5 bases, with 7 bases between. The germline CDR1 and CDR2 sequences are SGHVS and FQNEAQ.

This clonotype was seen more than once but under ten times. This CDR3 is CASQETGNNEQFF. The DNA for the CDR3 is TGTGCCTCCCAGGAGACAGGAAACAATGAGCAGTTCTTC. The chain joins TRBV10-3 to TRBJ2-1; possible D gene TRBD1, 6 bases. Trimming removed 11 bases from V and 5 bases from J, with 16 bases in between. The CDR3 spans 13 residues. CDR1 and CDR2 from the germline V gene are ENHRY and SYGVKD.

V is TRBV4-1 and J is TRBJ1-1; a weak D match, TRBD1 (6 bases). The germline gives CDR1 MGHRA, CDR2 YSYEKL. CDR3 length equals 14 residues. V was cut by 7 bases and J by 1 base, with 13 bases left in between. The CDR3 nucleotides are TGCGCCAGCACTTCCCAGGGGACGAACACTGAAGCTTTCTTT. Residues: CASTSQGTNTEAFF.

This clonotype was picked up many times. The chain joins TRBV25-1 to TRBJ2-7, with D unresolved. Germline lookup yields CDR1 MGHDK and CDR2 SYGVNS. The CDR3 covers 16 residues. The V and J ends lost 0 bases and 3 bases respectively, with 15 bases between them. CDR3 DNA sequence: TGTGCCAGCAGTGAATACAGGTCCAATTTCCTCTACGAGCAGTACTTC. This codes for CASSEYRSNFLYEQYF.

This clonotype was counted many times. The V call is TRBV6-4, the J call TRBJ1-1; 11 bases match TRBD1. This CDR3 is 14 amino acids long. CDR1 is MRHNA and CDR2 is SNTAGT in the germline V gene. Trimming removed 2 bases from V and 4 bases from J; junction bases left unmatched: 0. The CDR3 region is CASSDGTGGTEAFF. The CDR3 DNA follows: TGTGCCAGCAGTGACGGGACAGGGGGCACTGAAGCTTTCTTT.

This clonotype turned up a few times. The chain recombines TRBV4-2 with TRBJ1-6; a weak D match, TRBD1 (5 bases). CDR1 is LGHNA, CDR2 YNFKEQ, per germline. The CDR3 covers 14 residues. The ends were cut back, 3 bases at V and 9 bases at J, with 12 bases in the middle. CDR3 sequence reads: CASSHSRVGSPLHF. CDR3 sequence (DNA): TGTGCCAGCAGCCATAGCAGGGTTGGTTCACCCCTCCACTTT.

There are a few counts of this clonotype. The chain carries TRBV3-1 and TRBJ1-4; no firm D call. CDR1 LGHDT and CDR2 YNNKEL come from the germline V gene (reference sequence). V lost 4 bases, J lost 7 bases, and 16 bases lay in between. The CDR3 totals 15 residues. The DNA of the CDR3 is TGTGCCAGCAGCCCCCGAAACCTACGGGCTGAAAAACTGTTTTTT. Its translation: CASSPRNLRAEKLFF. Together with reference TRBV3-1 and TRBJ1-4, the CDR3 gives the full variable domain: DTAVSQTPKYLVTQMGNDKSIKCEQNLGHDTMYWYKQDSKKFLKIMFSYNNKELIINETVPNRFSPKSPDKAHLNLHINSLELGDSAVYFCASSPRNLRAEKLFFGSGTQLSVL.

This clonotype has ten or more counts. V usage is TRBV6-2 or TRBV6-3 and J usage is TRBJ2-1; TRBD2 might be the D (5 bases). The germline gives CDR1 MNHEY, CDR2 SVGEGT. V lost 2 bases and J lost 4, with 12 bases in between. This CDR3 is 15 amino acids long. In DNA form, the CDR3 reads TGTGCCAGCAGTTACGGTAATACTAGGTACAATGAGCAGTTCTTC. Translation: CASSYGNTRYNEQFF.

The V and J genes are TRBV7-7 and TRBJ2-5, with 11 positions matching TRBD2. The CDR3 contains 15 residues. Trimming took 5 bases from V and 4 from J; bases not matched to a gene: 6. Germline CDR1 SSHAT, CDR2 FNYEAQ (reference sequence). CDR3 loop: CASSPVSGGGETQYF. The CDR3 bases are TGTGCCAGCAGCCCGGTTAGCGGGGGGGGAGAGACCCAGTACTTC.

The table lists this clonotype with many counts. V gene TRBV19 combines with J gene TRBJ1-2, with 9 bases lining up with TRBD1. The CDR3 sequence is 15 residues long. V lost 5 bases and J lost 4; bases outside the gene matches: 8. Per the germline V gene, CDR1 is LNHDA and CDR2 is SQIVND (reference sequence). CDR3 amino acids: CASSASGTGIYGYTF. The DNA for the CDR3 is TGTGCCAGTAGTGCCTCCGGGACAGGGATCTATGGCTACACCTTC.

This clonotype appeared many times. V gene TRBV29-1 combines with J gene TRBJ2-1, with no clear D. This CDR3 contains 9 residues. Germline V gene lookup returns CDR1 SQVTM and CDR2 ANQGSEA. The V end lost 3 bases, the J end lost 9 bases, and 3 bases lay between the germline ends. DNA of the CDR3: TGCAGCGTTGACGCTGAGCAGTTCTTC. Protein sequence: CSVDAEQFF.

This clonotype was seen repeatedly, ten times or more. This chain connects TRBV6-6 to TRBJ1-1; the D is unclear. The germline V gene has CDR1 MNHNY and CDR2 SVGAGI (reference sequence). The length of the CDR3 is 13 residues. The germline V and J ends were trimmed by 2 bases and 1 base, with 5 bases remaining between them. This CDR3 is CASSYVENTEAFF. The CDR3 DNA sequence: TGTGCCAGCAGTTACGTTGAGAACACTGAAGCTTTCTTT.

This clonotype was detected only a few times. V is TRBV6-1 and J is TRBJ2-7; D gene unclear. This CDR3 comprises 13 residues. Germline loops: CDR1 MNHNS, CDR2 SASEGT. V shed 2 bases and J shed 3 bases, with 8 bases lying between them. CDR3 in amino acids: CASSEWALYEQYF. The CDR3 nucleotides read TGTGCCAGCAGTGAATGGGCCCTCTACGAGCAGTACTTC.

This clonotype was seen repeatedly, ten times or more. The J gene is TRBJ2-1, the V gene TRBV6-5; D unresolved. This CDR3 comprises 16 residues. V lost 1 base to trimming and J lost 0 bases, with 10 bases between them. Germline assignment: CDR1 MNHEY and CDR2 SVGAGI. The CDR3 here is CASSYFGSSSYNEQFF. DNA of the CDR3: TGTGCCAGCAGTTACTTCGGCAGTAGCTCCTACAATGAGCAGTTCTTC.

This clonotype was counted between two and nine times. This chain joins TRBV9 and TRBJ2-7, with D tentatively TRBD1 (6 bases). Germline CDR1 and CDR2: SGDLS and YYNGEE. The length of the CDR3 is 15 residues. V dropped 5 bases and J dropped 6 bases, with 21 bases sitting between them. For the CDR3, the DNA is TGTGCCAGCAGTCTACCAGGGGACGTCTCGGGCGAGCAGTACTTC. Translated, it gives CASSLPGDVSGEQYF. The full variable domain, in which reference TRBV9 and TRBJ2-7 provide the parts outside the CDR3, is DSGVTQTPKHLITATGQRVTLRCSPRSGDLSVYWYQQSLDQGLQFLIQYYNGEERAKGNILERFSAQQFPDLHSELNLSSLELGDSALYFCASSLPGDVSGEQYFGPGTRLTVT.

This clonotype was picked up many times. The chain carries TRBV5-1 and TRBJ1-6; D unresolved. This CDR3 comprises 16 residues. Trimming cost V 0 bases and J 10 bases, with 17 bases left between them. Germline V lookup: CDR1 SGHRS, CDR2 YFSETQ. CDR3 nucleotide sequence: TGCGCCAGCAGCTTGGAAGGTGGGCCGCGGGAGTCACCCCTCCACTTT. As protein: CASSLEGGPRESPLHF.

This clonotype occurred a few times. The chain links TRBV7-9 to TRBJ2-7; 11 nucleotides line up with TRBD2. Germline V lookup: CDR1 SEHNR, CDR2 FQNEAQ (reference sequence). The CDR3 totals 14 residues. The J segment lost 3 bases and the V segment lost 8 bases, leaving 6 bases of the junction unmatched. The chain's CDR3 is CASESSGGHYEQYF. The DNA for the CDR3 is TGTGCCAGCGAGTCTAGCGGGGGGCACTACGAGCAGTACTTC.

This clonotype was found many times. The rearrangement links TRBV10-3 to TRBJ2-5, with D unclear. The CDR3 extends over 14 amino acids. The V and J ends lost 2 bases and 9 bases respectively, with 16 bases between them. Looked up from germline, CDR1 is ENHRY and CDR2 is SYGVKD. As DNA, the CDR3 is TGTGCCATCAGTGAGAATCGGCAGATCCAGGCCCAGTACTTC. Translating it yields CAISENRQIQAQYF.

In its sample, this clonotype was seen many times. CDR3 sequence (DNA): TGTGCCAGCAGAACAGTGAACACTGAAGCTTTCTTT. Translated: CASRTVNTEAFF. This sequence joins TRBV7-9 and TRBJ1-1; no reliable D call. The V and J ends lost 6 bases and 0 bases respectively, with 5 bases between them. CDR1 is SEHNR and CDR2 is FQNEAQ in the germline V gene (reference sequence). The CDR3 runs 12 residues.

This CDR3 is CASRKQREPYNEQFF. As DNA, the CDR3 is TGTGCCAGCAGGAAACAGCGGGAGCCCTACAATGAGCAGTTCTTC. The chain is built from TRBV6-5 and TRBJ2-1; 8 bases align to TRBD2. V lost 6 bases to trimming and J lost 2 bases; unmatched junction nucleotides: 6. This CDR3 contains 15 residues. CDR1 MNHEY and CDR2 SVGAGI come from the germline V gene.

At least ten counts were recorded for this clonotype. This rearrangement joins TRBV20-1 to TRBJ1-2; the D gene is possibly TRBD1 (6 bases). CDR1 DFQATT and CDR2 SNEGSKA come from the germline V gene (reference sequence). This CDR3 is built from 11 residues. Between the trimmed V and J ends, which lost 6 bases and 11 bases, there was a span of 16 bases. The CDR3 region is CSAPSGTSYTF. The CDR3 nucleotides are TGCAGTGCCCCTTCAGGGACATCGTACACCTTC.